This note documents a single T cell receptor (beta chain) sequence. Its antigen is as yet unknown. This specimen comes from a study of cytomegalovirus exposure and HLA in healthy donors. The V and J ends lost 1 base and 4 bases, in that order; junction bases with no gene match: 9. Looked up from germline, CDR1 is LGHNA and CDR2 is YNFKEQ. This CDR3 has 17 residues. Overall study results and limits: One cluster of highly shared sequence variants probably arose as a sequencing artifact. V- and J-gene trimming of TCR beta was linked (in a later analysis) to a missense DCLRE1C variant. Solely CMV serostatus was available to characterize immune exposure.

Researchers ran the PCR with 60 Vbeta and 13 Jbeta primers. Original analysis: Tens of millions of unique TCR beta chains, 9 million to 14 million shared, were counted in a later analysis. Clones were read by immunoSEQ multiplex PCR, and TCRdb kept only the in-frame ones, dropping some. For V, J and clone size, that table is used; D and trimming come from the DNA. Of under 200,000 clones listed, about 85% are singletons. Sequenced material: PBMCs. This sequence joins TRBV4-2 and TRBJ2-1, with 8 nucleotides matching TRBD2. This receptor was obtained from a young man in good health and CMV-seropositive. The CDR3 spells CASSQGNSGGGYNEQFF. Here the CDR3 DNA reads TGTGCCAGCAGCCAAGGGAACAGCGGGGGAGGTTACAATGAGCAGTTCTTC.